The rows below give T cell receptor beta chains drawn from one sample of a study of blood T cell repertoires in COVID-19. Some clones are missing from TCRdb's copy, which holds only in-frame ones; the method was immunoSEQ multiplex PCR. The table lists some 280,000 clones, around 89% of them singletons. Sequencing was done on a sample of peripheral blood. These receptors were taken from a woman aged 60-75 years with acute or convalescent COVID-19. Both conserved end residues are part of each CDR3.

V,J,CDR3
TRBV5-4,TRBJ2-2,CASSPGLSNTGELFF
TRBV19,TRBJ1-2,CASSMLQGAIDGYTF
TRBV5-1,TRBJ1-2,CASSLGQGATYGYTF
TRBV28,TRBJ1-6,CASTRGGSPLHF
TRBV7-9,TRBJ2-1,CASSSISGRSGNEQFF
TRBV29-1,TRBJ2-1,CSVVLTSGSYNEQFF
TRBV24-1,TRBJ1-2,CATSEYGQGADGYTF
TRBV5-4,TRBJ1-2,CASSQGQGDLGYTF
TRBV7-9,TRBJ2-2,CASSLSGRGEHTGELFF
TRBV7-9,TRBJ1-1,CASSPPGNLMNTEAFF
TRBV7-2,TRBJ2-2,CASSLAGRGFTGELFF
TRBV7-8,TRBJ1-1,CASSPTGSLNTEAFF
TRBV7-9,TRBJ1-1,CASSLMGMGRVNTEAFF
TRBV12-5,TRBJ1-1,CASGLATRDRVPWGTEAFF
TRBV5-4,TRBJ1-6,CASSRRQGSPALPLHF
TRBV4-1,TRBJ2-7,CASSLSGTGNPSYEQYF
TRBV6-5,TRBJ2-1,CASSFIAGGPYNEQFF
TRBV28,TRBJ2-1,CASSSPGVSYNEQFF
TRBV4-3,TRBJ1-1,CASRGGGTEAFF
TRBV18,TRBJ1-5,CASGDDQPQHF
TRBV12-3/TRBV12-4,TRBJ2-1,CASSHAGYEQFF
TRBV19,TRBJ1-2,CASTDEGDYGYTF
TRBV19,TRBJ2-7,CASSTRRQGASYEQYF
TRBV19,TRBJ2-3,CASTSGASGRTDTQYF
TRBV5-1,TRBJ1-5,CASSLDGTGNQPQHF
TRBV6-5,TRBJ1-4,CASSYSTGETNEKLFF
TRBV28,TRBJ1-6,CASSPGQQLYNSPLHF
TRBV28,TRBJ1-2,CASSPLLRDKHINYGYTF
TRBV6-5,TRBJ2-3,CASSYSRGGMADTQYF
TRBV2,TRBJ1-3,CASQLSSGNTIYF
TRBV18,TRBJ2-5,CASSPDIQETQYF
TRBV5-6,TRBJ2-4,CASTYGSAAHNIQYF
TRBV4-3,TRBJ1-6,CASSQLSINNRVGNSPLHF
TRBV4-1,TRBJ2-1,CASSTQQGSSYNEQFF
TRBV6-6,TRBJ1-3,CASSQTGAGNTIYF